This T cell receptor beta chain was recorded in a study of control samples from healthy donors and cancer patients. The CDR3 has 13 amino acids. CDR1 and CDR2 (germline): MNHNY, SVGAGI (reference sequence). V dropped 0 bases and J dropped 9 bases, with 11 bases sitting between them. Sequenced by immunoSEQ multiplex PCR; TCRdb stores in-frame clones only, minus some. The sample contains around 72,000 clones, 84% of which appear only once. V gene TRBV6-6 combines with J gene TRBJ2-5, with D possibly matching TRBD2 (6 bases). The sequencing sample was made of blood. The origin of this receptor is a man in his forties or fifties in good health. In DNA, the CDR3 is TGTGCCAGCAGTTACTCCGGTAGGGAGGCCCAGTACTTC. This gives the protein CASSYSGREAQYF.